This T cell receptor beta chain was retrieved from a study of regulatory T cells in long-lasting Graves disease. Described time point: newly diagnosed GD, antithyroid drugs for less than 3 months. From RNA extracted from PBMCs, the TCR library was made. To make TCR beta libraries, researchers used iRepertoire HTBI primers and Arm-PCR of CDR3 regions. TCRdb used MiXCR to reprocess the multiplex PCR reads, holding one entry per CDR3 protein. Altogether 500,000 or so distinct CDR3 sequences are present, 15% to 20% being singletons, with the ten largest covering about 12%. The CDR3 is made up of 15 amino acids. J lost 6 bases, V lost 3 bases, and 3 bases had no gene match. Another study also made use of these data, one on T cells in Graves' hyperthyroidism and ophthalmopathy.

The clonotype originates from a man in his forties with Graves disease. J is TRBJ2-2 and V is TRBV12-3 or TRBV12-4; 11 positions match TRBD2. The specimen comprised peripheral blood mononuclear cells (PBMCs), sampled at new diagnosis, from a patient treated with antithyroid drugs. The CDR3 DNA reads TGTGCCAGCAGTTTTAGCGGGAGGGGGGCCGGGGAGCTGTTTTTT. Translated, it gives CASSFSGRGAGELFF.